Following are 7 T cell receptor beta chains from one sample sequenced in a study of regulatory T cells in long-lasting Graves disease. In building TCR beta libraries, iRepertoire HTBI primers were used together with Arm-PCR of CDR3 regions. One entry per CDR3 protein results from TCRdb running MiXCR on the multiplex PCR reads. The data hold fewer than 450,000 distinct CDR3 sequences, with 15% observed a single time. The time point here: newly diagnosed GD, antithyroid drugs for less than 3 months. PBMC RNA was the source of the TCR library. The sample was also reused in another study, on T cells in Graves' hyperthyroidism and ophthalmopathy.

Specimen: peripheral blood mononuclear cells (PBMCs), collected at new diagnosis, from a patient treated with antithyroid drugs. Source of these receptors: a woman between 40 and 55 years old with Graves disease.

This clonotype occurred a few times. The chain links TRBV13 to TRBJ2-1, with a possible D match to TRBD2 (6 bases). The CDR3 is 15 residues long. V gave up 3 bases and J gave up 4 bases, with 13 bases separating them. From germline, CDR1 is PRHDT and CDR2 FYEKMQ (reference sequence). The CDR3 nucleotides read TGTGCCAGCAGCTTTTACGGGAGAGAATACAATGAGCAGTTCTTC. This encodes CASSFYGREYNEQFF.

The chain recombines TRBV20-1 with TRBJ2-2, with D possibly being TRBD1 or TRBD2 (6 bases each). The ends were cut back, 6 bases at V and 3 bases at J, with 14 bases in the middle. CDR1 is DFQATT and CDR2 is SNEGSKA in the germline V gene (reference sequence). CDR3 length: 14 residues. In DNA, the CDR3 is TGCAGTGCCCCGCGGGACACTGACACCGGGGAGCTGTTTTTT. Its protein product is CSAPRDTDTGELFF.

There are a few counts of this clonotype. The chain recombines TRBV7-2 with TRBJ2-7; TRBD1 is a possible D gene (6 bases). The CDR3 runs to 12 residues. Trimming took off 4 bases at V and 6 bases at J, with 10 bases between the two ends. The germline CDR1 and CDR2 sequences are SGHTA and FQGNSA. CDR3 sequence (DNA): TGTGCCAGCAGCTGGGACACCTTCGAGCAGTACTTC. It yields the protein CASSWDTFEQYF.

This clonotype was observed many times. The chain recombines TRBV7-8 with TRBJ2-1; possibly TRBD2 for D (6 bases). Deletions cut 4 bases from V and 0 bases from J, with 10 bases between. Germline loops: CDR1 SGHVS, CDR2 FQNEAQ. This CDR3 comprises 15 residues. The CDR3 coding sequence is TGTGCCAGCAGCTCTAGCGTAAGCTCCTACAATGAGCAGTTCTTC. Translating it yields CASSSSVSSYNEQFF.

There are many counts of this clonotype. This chain uses TRBV7-2 with TRBJ2-7; TRBD2 aligns across 7 bases. Trimming took 4 bases from V and 5 from J; bases not matched to a gene: 17. From germline, CDR1 is SGHTA and CDR2 FQGNSA. This CDR3 has 17 residues. CDR3: CASSSPLGGSSVNEQYF. The CDR3 DNA reads as TGTGCCAGCAGCTCCCCCTTGGGCGGGAGTAGTGTTAACGAGCAGTACTTC.

This clonotype was seen many times. The rearrangement uses TRBV9 and TRBJ2-2; D unresolved. Trimming removed 4 bases from V and 0 bases from J, with 13 bases in between. In germline, CDR1 is SGDLS, CDR2 YYNGEE. The length of the CDR3 is 16 residues. Here the CDR3 reads CASSSPWQANTGELFF. The CDR3 region has the DNA TGTGCCAGCAGCTCCCCTTGGCAGGCGAACACCGGGGAGCTGTTTTTT. The variable domain in full, completed from reference TRBV9 and TRBJ2-2, reads DSGVTQTPKHLITATGQRVTLRCSPRSGDLSVYWYQQSLDQGLQFLIQYYNGEERAKGNILERFSAQQFPDLHSELNLSSLELGDSALYFCASSSPWQANTGELFFGEGSRLTVL.

In this sample, this clonotype turned up many times. This chain connects TRBV5-4 to TRBJ1-1, with D hard to call. Trimming removed 4 bases from V and 0 bases from J, with 10 bases in between. The germline V gene encodes CDR1 SGHNT and CDR2 YYREEE (reference sequence). This CDR3 is built from 14 residues. In DNA form, the CDR3 reads TGTGCCAGCAGCCTGCAACTGGTGAACACTGAAGCTTTCTTT. Protein product: CASSLQLVNTEAFF.